These 6 T cell receptor beta chains came from one sample sequenced in a study of regulatory T cells in long-lasting Graves disease. Sample time point: newly diagnosed GD, antithyroid drugs for less than 3 months. RNA extracted from PBMCs served as the sequencing template. Library construction for TCR beta used iRepertoire HTBI primers and Arm-PCR of CDR3 regions. TCRdb ran MiXCR on the multiplex PCR reads and lists one entry per CDR3 protein. The repertoire has roughly 400,000 distinct CDR3 sequences, approximately 15% of them found once; the top ten carry approximately 7.6%. These data were likewise used in another study, on T cells in Graves' hyperthyroidism and ophthalmopathy.

Source: peripheral blood mononuclear cells (PBMCs), taken at new diagnosis, from a patient treated with antithyroid drugs. The source is a woman between 40 and 55 years old with Graves disease.

Many counts were recorded for this clonotype. This chain links TRBV6-1 with TRBJ2-7, with 12 bases matching TRBD2. The V segment lost 10 bases and the J segment 2 bases; nucleotides outside the gene matches: 6. The CDR3 is 14 residues long. Germline CDR1 MNHNS, CDR2 SASEGT. CDR3: CATLLAGGTYEQYF. CDR3 in DNA: TGTGCCACTTTACTAGCGGGAGGCACCTACGAGCAGTACTTC.

This clonotype was counted at least ten times. The chain employs TRBV28 and TRBJ2-2, with TRBD2 matching 7 bases. Looked up from germline, CDR1 is MDHEN and CDR2 is SYDVKM. This CDR3 has 14 residues. The V and J ends lost 2 bases and 7 bases, in that order; junction bases with no gene match: 4. CDR3 loop: CASSLLAEGGELFF. The CDR3 nucleotides read TGTGCCAGCAGTTTACTAGCGGAGGGCGGGGAGCTGTTTTTT.

Ten or more counts support this clonotype. The V and J genes are TRBV24-1 and TRBJ2-1; perhaps TRBD2 as D (6 bases). The CDR3 spans 15 residues. With 4 bases removed from V and 2 bases from J, the gap between germline ends came to 11 bases. Per the germline V gene, CDR1 is KGHDR and CDR2 is SFDVKD. The CDR3 DNA is TGTGCCACCAGTGACCCTACGGGGGCCTACAATGAGCAGTTCTTC. Its translation is CATSDPTGAYNEQFF.

In its sample, this clonotype was seen many times. The chain links TRBV7-9 to TRBJ2-3; D possibly corresponds to TRBD2 (5 bases). CDR3 length equals 18 residues. Trimming removed 4 bases from V and 2 bases from J, with 22 bases in between. Per the germline V gene, CDR1 is SEHNR and CDR2 is FQNEAQ (reference sequence). The CDR3 nucleotides are TGTGCCAGCAGCTACCAACTCGACATAGCGAGCCTCACAGATACGCAGTATTTT. The encoded protein is CASSYQLDIASLTDTQYF.

The sample holds a few counts of this clonotype. The V and J genes are TRBV12-3 or TRBV12-4 and TRBJ2-7; perhaps D is TRBD1 or TRBD2 (5 bases each). V gave up 6 bases and J gave up 7 bases, with 13 bases separating them. CDR3 length: 12 residues. CDR3 sequence (DNA): TGTGCCAGCAGCCCGATGGGGGTTGAGCAGTACTTC. It yields the protein CASSPMGVEQYF.

The gene calls are TRBV25-1 and TRBJ1-1; TRBD1 might be the D (5 bases). V was trimmed by 1 base and J by 1 base, leaving 7 bases between them. Germline assignment: CDR1 MGHDK and CDR2 SYGVNS. The CDR3 contains 14 residues. The CDR3 spells CASSELTANTEAFF. In nucleotides, the CDR3 is TGTGCCAGCAGTGAATTGACAGCGAACACTGAAGCTTTCTTT.